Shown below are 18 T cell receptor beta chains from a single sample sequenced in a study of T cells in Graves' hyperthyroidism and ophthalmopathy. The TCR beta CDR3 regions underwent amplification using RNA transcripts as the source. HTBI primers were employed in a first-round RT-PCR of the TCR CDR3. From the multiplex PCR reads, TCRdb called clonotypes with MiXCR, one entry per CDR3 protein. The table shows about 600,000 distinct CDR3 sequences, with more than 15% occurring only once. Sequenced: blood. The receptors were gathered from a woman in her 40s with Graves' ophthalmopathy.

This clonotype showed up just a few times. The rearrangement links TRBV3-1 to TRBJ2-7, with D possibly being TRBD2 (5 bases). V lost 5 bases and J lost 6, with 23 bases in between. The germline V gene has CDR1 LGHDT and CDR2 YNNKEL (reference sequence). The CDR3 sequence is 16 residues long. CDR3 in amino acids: CASSFTSGSPLAEQYF. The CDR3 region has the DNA TGTGCCAGCAGCTTCACTTCGGGATCACCCCTTGCCGAGCAGTACTTC.

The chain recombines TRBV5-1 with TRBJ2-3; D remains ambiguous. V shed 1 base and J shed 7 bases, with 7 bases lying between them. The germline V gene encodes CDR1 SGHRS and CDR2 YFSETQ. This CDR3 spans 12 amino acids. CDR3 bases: TGCGCCAGCAGCTTGACGACATATACGCAGTATTTT. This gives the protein CASSLTTYTQYF.

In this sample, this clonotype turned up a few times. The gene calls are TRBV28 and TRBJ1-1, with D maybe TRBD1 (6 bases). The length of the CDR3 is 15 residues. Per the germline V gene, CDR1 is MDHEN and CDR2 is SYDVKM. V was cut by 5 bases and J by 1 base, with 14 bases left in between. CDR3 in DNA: TGTGCCAGCAGTGATCCGGGACATCGGAACACTGAAGCTTTCTTT. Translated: CASSDPGHRNTEAFF.

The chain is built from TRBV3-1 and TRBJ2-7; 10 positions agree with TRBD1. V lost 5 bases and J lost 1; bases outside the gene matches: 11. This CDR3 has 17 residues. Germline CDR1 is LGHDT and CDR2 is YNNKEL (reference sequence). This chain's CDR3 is CASSARDRGTLSYEQYF. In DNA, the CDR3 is TGTGCCAGCAGCGCCCGGGACAGGGGTACCCTTTCCTACGAGCAGTACTTC.

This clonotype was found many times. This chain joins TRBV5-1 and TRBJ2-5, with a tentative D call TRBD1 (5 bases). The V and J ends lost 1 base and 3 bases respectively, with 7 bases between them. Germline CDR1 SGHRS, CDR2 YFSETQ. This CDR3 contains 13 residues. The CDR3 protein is CASSLSGKETQYF. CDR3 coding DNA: TGCGCCAGCAGCTTGTCAGGGAAAGAGACCCAGTACTTC.

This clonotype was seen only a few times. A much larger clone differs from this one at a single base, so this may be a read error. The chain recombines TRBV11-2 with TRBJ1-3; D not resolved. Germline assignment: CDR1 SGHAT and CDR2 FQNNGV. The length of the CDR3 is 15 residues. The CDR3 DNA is TGTGCCTGCAGCCCAGTTGTCGGGGTCGGAAACACCATATATTTT. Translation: CACSPVVGVGNTIYF. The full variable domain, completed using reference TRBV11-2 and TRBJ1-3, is EAGVAQSPRYKIIEKRQSVAFWCNPISGHATLYWYQQILGQGPKLLIQFQNNGVVDDSQLPKDRFSAERLKGVDSTLKIQPAKLEDSAVYLCACSPVVGVGNTIYFGEGSWLTVV.

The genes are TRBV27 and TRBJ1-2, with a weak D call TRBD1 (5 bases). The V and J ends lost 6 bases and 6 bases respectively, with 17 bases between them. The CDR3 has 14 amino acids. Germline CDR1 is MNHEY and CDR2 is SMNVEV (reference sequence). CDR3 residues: CASRQWGGGNGYTF. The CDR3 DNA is TGTGCCAGCAGACAATGGGGGGGGGGGAATGGCTACACCTTC.

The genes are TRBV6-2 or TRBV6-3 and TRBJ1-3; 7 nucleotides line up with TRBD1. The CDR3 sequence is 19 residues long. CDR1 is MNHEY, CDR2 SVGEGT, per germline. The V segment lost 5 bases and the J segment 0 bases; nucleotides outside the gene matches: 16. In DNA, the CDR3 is TGTGCCAGCAGTACTCGAGGGGGACAGCGGGAGACCTCTGGAAACACCATATATTTT. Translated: CASSTRGGQRETSGNTIYF.

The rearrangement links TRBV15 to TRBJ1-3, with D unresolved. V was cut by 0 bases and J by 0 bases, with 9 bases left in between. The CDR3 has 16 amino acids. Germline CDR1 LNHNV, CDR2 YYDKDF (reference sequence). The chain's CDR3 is CATSRDLTASGNTIYF. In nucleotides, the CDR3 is TGTGCCACCAGCAGAGATCTTACAGCCTCTGGAAACACCATATATTTT.

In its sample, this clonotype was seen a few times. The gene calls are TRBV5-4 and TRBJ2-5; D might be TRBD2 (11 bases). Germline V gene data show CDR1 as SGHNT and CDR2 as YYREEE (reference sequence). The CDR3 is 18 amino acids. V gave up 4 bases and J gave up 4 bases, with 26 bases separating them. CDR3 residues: CASSGDRGQLAGAETQYF. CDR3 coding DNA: TGTGCCAGCAGCGGGGACAGGGGTCAACTAGCGGGAGCAGAGACCCAGTACTTC.

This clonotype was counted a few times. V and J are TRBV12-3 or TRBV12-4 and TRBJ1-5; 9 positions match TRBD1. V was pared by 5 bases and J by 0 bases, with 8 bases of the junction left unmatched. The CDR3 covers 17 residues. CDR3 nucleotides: TGTGCCAGCAGTCCCGGGACAGGGCTTTATAGCAATCAGCCCCAGCATTTT. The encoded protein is CASSPGTGLYSNQPQHF.

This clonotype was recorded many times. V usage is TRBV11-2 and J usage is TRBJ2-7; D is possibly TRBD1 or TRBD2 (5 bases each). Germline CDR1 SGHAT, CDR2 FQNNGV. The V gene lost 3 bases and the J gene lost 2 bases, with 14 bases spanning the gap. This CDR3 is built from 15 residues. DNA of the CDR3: TGTGCCAGCAGCTTCCGCCGGGACGGCACCTACGAGCAGTACTTC. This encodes CASSFRRDGTYEQYF.

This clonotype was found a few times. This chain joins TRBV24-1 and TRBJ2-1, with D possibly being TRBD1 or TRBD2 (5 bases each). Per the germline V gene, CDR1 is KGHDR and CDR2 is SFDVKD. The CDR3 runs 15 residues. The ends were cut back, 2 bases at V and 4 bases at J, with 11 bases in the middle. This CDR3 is CATSDSSGRYNEQFF. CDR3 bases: TGTGCCACCAGTGATTCCTCGGGGCGGTACAATGAGCAGTTCTTC.

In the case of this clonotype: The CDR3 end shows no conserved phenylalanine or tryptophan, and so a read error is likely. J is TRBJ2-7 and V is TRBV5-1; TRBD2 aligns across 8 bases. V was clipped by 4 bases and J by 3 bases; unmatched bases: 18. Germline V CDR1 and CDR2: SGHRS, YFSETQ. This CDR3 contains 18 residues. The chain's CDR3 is CASSPRPVTSGVLYEQYS. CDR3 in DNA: TGCGCCAGCAGCCCCCGCCCCGTAACTAGCGGTGTCCTCTACGAGCAGTACTCC.

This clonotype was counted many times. The CDR3 bases are TGCGCCAGCACCTCTGGGACAGGGACTAACGAGCAGTACTTC. This encodes CASTSGTGTNEQYF. The chain employs TRBV5-1 and TRBJ2-7; 9 nucleotides align to TRBD1. With V trimmed by 6 bases and J by 5 bases, 9 bases remained unmatched. Germline CDR1 reads SGHRS; CDR2 reads YFSETQ. The CDR3 extends over 14 amino acids. Together with reference TRBV5-1 and TRBJ2-7, the CDR3 gives the full variable domain: KAGVTQTPRYLIKTRGQQVTLSCSPISGHRSVSWYQQTPGQGLQFLFEYFSETQRNKGNFPGRFSGRQFSNSRSEMNVSTLELGDSALYLCASTSGTGTNEQYFGPGTRLTVT.

The chain's CDR3 is CASSEGGGSNQPQHF. As DNA, the CDR3 is TGTGCCAGCAGTGAAGGGGGGGGAAGCAATCAGCCCCAGCATTTT. The genes are TRBV2 and TRBJ1-5; possible D gene TRBD1, 5 bases. Trimming pared 1 base from V and 1 base from J, leaving 8 bases between. The CDR3 runs 15 residues. CDR1 is SNHLY and CDR2 is FYNNEI in the germline V gene. Looking up the rest from reference TRBV2 and TRBJ1-5 gives the full variable domain: EPEVTQTPSHQVTQMGQEVILRCVPISNHLYFYWYRQILGQKVEFLVSFYNNEISEKSEIFDDQFSVERPDGSNFTLKIRSTKLEDSAMYFCASSEGGGSNQPQHFGDGTRLSIL.

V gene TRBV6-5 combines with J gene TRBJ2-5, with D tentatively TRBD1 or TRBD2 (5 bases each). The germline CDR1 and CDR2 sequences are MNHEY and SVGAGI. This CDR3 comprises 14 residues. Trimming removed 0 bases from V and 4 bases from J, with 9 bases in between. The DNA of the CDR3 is TGTGCCAGCAGTTACTCGGGGGTAGTAGAGACCCAGTACTTC. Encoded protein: CASSYSGVVETQYF.

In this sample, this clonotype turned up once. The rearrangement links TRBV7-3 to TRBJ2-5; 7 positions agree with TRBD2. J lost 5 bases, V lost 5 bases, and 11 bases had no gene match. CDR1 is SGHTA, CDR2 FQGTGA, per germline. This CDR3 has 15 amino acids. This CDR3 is CASSVGGGGGETQYF. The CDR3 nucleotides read TGTGCCAGCAGCGTGGGGGGGGGGGGGGGGGAGACCCAGTACTTC.